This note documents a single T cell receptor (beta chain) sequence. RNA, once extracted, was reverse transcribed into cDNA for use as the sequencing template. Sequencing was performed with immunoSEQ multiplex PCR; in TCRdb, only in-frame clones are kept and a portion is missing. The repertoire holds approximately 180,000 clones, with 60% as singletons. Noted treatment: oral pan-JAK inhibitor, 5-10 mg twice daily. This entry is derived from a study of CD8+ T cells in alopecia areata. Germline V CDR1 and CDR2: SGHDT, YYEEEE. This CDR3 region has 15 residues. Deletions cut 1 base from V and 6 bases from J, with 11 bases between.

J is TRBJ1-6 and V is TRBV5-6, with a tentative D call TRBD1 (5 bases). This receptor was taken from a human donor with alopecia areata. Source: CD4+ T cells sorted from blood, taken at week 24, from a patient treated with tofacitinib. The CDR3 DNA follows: TGTGCCAGCAGCTTGCCCCAGGGTGGTAATTCACCCCTCCACTTT. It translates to CASSLPQGGNSPLHF.